These 17 T cell receptor beta chains came from one sample sequenced in a study of T cell repertoires in cytomegalovirus infection. TCRdb reprocessed the reads with MiXCR, giving one entry per CDR3 protein. The sample includes roughly 230,000 distinct CDR3 sequences, roughly an eighth of them seen just once. The sample comprised PBMCs. The source of these receptors is a human donor in good health (CMV status not recorded). Some clones in this sample may be carry-over from other donors' samples.

This clonotype was seen repeatedly, ten times or more. The chain uses TRBV27 and TRBJ1-5; 8 nucleotides line up with TRBD1. This CDR3 spans 16 amino acids. From germline, CDR1 is MNHEY and CDR2 SMNVEV (reference sequence). The J segment lost 4 bases and the V segment lost 5 bases, leaving 10 bases of the junction unmatched. The CDR3 nucleotides are TGTGCCAGCAGTCCGTGGACAGGGAGGTCGAATCAGCCCCAGCATTTT. The encoded protein is CASSPWTGRSNQPQHF.

This clonotype was observed many times. V and J are TRBV28 and TRBJ1-2; 9 nucleotides line up with TRBD1. The CDR3 consists of 15 residues. Looked up from germline, CDR1 is MDHEN and CDR2 is SYDVKM. The V and J ends lost 5 bases and 5 bases, in that order; junction bases with no gene match: 9. CDR3 bases: TGTGCCAGCAGTCGAACTGGGACAGGGAATTATGGCTACACCTTC. This codes for CASSRTGTGNYGYTF.

This clonotype has just a few counts. The chain carries TRBV7-9 and TRBJ1-6, with 7 bases matching TRBD1. Germline loops: CDR1 SEHNR, CDR2 FQNEAQ (reference sequence). J lost 9 bases, V lost 5 bases, and 10 bases had no gene match. There are 15 residues in the CDR3. CDR3 bases: TGTGCCAGCAGCCTAGGGGGCAGGCCGCCTTCACCCCTCCACTTT. It codes for CASSLGGRPPSPLHF.

This clonotype has a count of ten or more. V and J are TRBV7-2 and TRBJ2-5; 8 nucleotides align to TRBD2. The germline V gene encodes CDR1 SGHTA and CDR2 FQGNSA. V lost 4 bases, J lost 2 bases, and 6 bases stayed unmatched. This CDR3 comprises 15 residues. The CDR3 sequence: CASSSRAGGQETQYF. CDR3 sequence (DNA): TGTGCCAGCAGCTCCCGGGCGGGAGGACAAGAGACCCAGTACTTC.

This clonotype was counted ten times or more. CDR3 loop: CASSDRGDLQQYF. CDR3 nucleotide sequence: TGTGCCAGCAGCGACAGGGGGGACCTGCAGCAGTACTTC. The chain recombines TRBV7-2 with TRBJ2-7; TRBD1 agrees at 9 bases. CDR3 length: 13 amino acids. V shed 5 bases and J 8 bases; nucleotides not matched to a gene: 7. Germline loops: CDR1 SGHTA, CDR2 FQGNSA.

This clonotype was seen a few times. The chain joins TRBV14 to TRBJ2-5, with 7 bases matching TRBD1. Germline V gene sequence: CDR1 SGHDN, CDR2 FVKESK. This CDR3 comprises 16 residues. The J segment lost 5 bases and the V segment lost 4 bases, leaving 13 bases of the junction unmatched. Here the CDR3 DNA reads TGTGCCAGCAGCCCGGATGACAGGGCCATCGGGGAGACCCAGTACTTC. This encodes CASSPDDRAIGETQYF.

The chain is built from TRBV6-2 or TRBV6-3 and TRBJ2-7; 7 bases map to TRBD2. This CDR3 region has 15 residues. Germline V lookup: CDR1 MNHEY, CDR2 SVGEGT. J gave up 2 bases and V 1 base, and 5 bases lay outside the gene matches. The CDR3 DNA reads TGTGCCAGCAGTTACTTTCGGGGGGACGCCTACGAGCAGTACTTC. This translates into CASSYFRGDAYEQYF.

This clonotype showed up many times. This sequence joins TRBV5-4 and TRBJ2-3, with unresolved D. Trimming removed 0 bases from V and 5 bases from J, with 10 bases in between. The germline V gene has CDR1 SGHNT and CDR2 YYREEE (reference sequence). The CDR3 runs 14 residues. CDR3 bases: TGTGCCAGCAGCTTGGGTCTAGATGGAGATACGCAGTATTTT. Encoded protein: CASSLGLDGDTQYF.

This clonotype was observed at least ten times. V and J are TRBV7-6 and TRBJ1-2; D may be TRBD1 (6 bases). Deletions cut 3 bases from V and 7 bases from J, with 12 bases between. CDR1 is SGHVS and CDR2 is FNYEAQ in the germline V gene. CDR3 size: 13 residues. CDR3 coding DNA: TGTGCCAGCAGCTTGGGGGCGGGGGTTGGCTACACCTTC. This gives the protein CASSLGAGVGYTF. Using reference TRBV7-6 and TRBJ1-2 for the parts outside the CDR3, the full variable domain is GAGVSQSPRYKVTKRGQDVALRCDPISGHVSLYWYRQALGQGPEFLTYFNYEAQQDKSGLPNDRFSAERPEGSISTLTIQRTEQRDSAMYRCASSLGAGVGYTFGSGTRLTVV.

This clonotype was observed at least ten times. V and J are TRBV6-1 and TRBJ2-1; 8 bases map to TRBD2. The ends lost 7 bases at V and 5 bases at J; junction bases unmatched: 7. The length of the CDR3 is 14 residues. Germline V gene data show CDR1 as MNHNS and CDR2 as SASEGT. DNA for the CDR3: TGTGCCAGCACGTCGAGCGGGGGCCACAATGAGCAGTTCTTC. Its protein is CASTSSGGHNEQFF.

There are a few counts of this clonotype. The CDR3 nucleotides read TGTGCCAGCAGTTTTGGGACAGTGTCCACAGATACGCAGTATTTT. Translated, it gives CASSFGTVSTDTQYF. The V gene is TRBV12-3 or TRBV12-4, the J gene TRBJ2-3, with TRBD1 identical over 7 bases. The CDR3 runs 15 residues. J lost 2 bases, V lost 3 bases, and 5 bases had no gene match.

This clonotype was detected many times. The chain links TRBV7-7 to TRBJ2-7, with a tentative D call TRBD2 (6 bases). Germline CDR1 and CDR2: SSHAT and FNYEAQ (reference sequence). The CDR3 has 14 residues. Trimming cost V 2 bases and J 6 bases, with 14 bases left between them. This CDR3 reads CASSLLPGVGEQYF. As DNA, the CDR3 is TGTGCCAGCAGCTTACTTCCGGGGGTAGGCGAGCAGTACTTC.

This clonotype was detected only a few times. This chain uses TRBV20-1 with TRBJ2-3; 7 nucleotides match TRBD2. This CDR3 is 15 amino acids long. Germline loops: CDR1 DFQATT, CDR2 SNEGSKA (reference sequence). Trimming cost V 0 bases and J 2 bases; bases outside gene matches: 5. The CDR3 loop is CSARDPAGYTDTQYF. CDR3 nucleotides: TGCAGTGCTAGAGATCCAGCGGGGTACACAGATACGCAGTATTTT.

This chain joins TRBV29-1 and TRBJ1-2, with 8 positions matching TRBD1. CDR1 and CDR2 from the germline V gene are SQVTM and ANQGSEA. This CDR3 has 13 residues. The V segment lost 3 bases and the J segment 8 bases; nucleotides outside the gene matches: 8. The CDR3 protein is CSVDSSGGVGYTF. The CDR3 DNA reads TGCAGCGTTGATTCATCAGGGGGCGTCGGCTACACCTTC. Drawing the rest from reference TRBV29-1 and TRBJ1-2, the complete variable domain is SAVISQKPSRDICQRGTSLTIQCQVDSQVTMMFWYRQQPGQSLTLIATANQGSEATYESGFVIDKFPISRPNLTFSTLTVSNMSPEDSSIYLCSVDSSGGVGYTFGSGTRLTVV.

The genes are TRBV19 and TRBJ2-1; 11 bases match TRBD2. V trimming: 7 bases; J trimming: 7 bases; junction bases outside the gene matches: 6. Germline V gene lookup returns CDR1 LNHDA and CDR2 SQIVND (reference sequence). This CDR3 comprises 14 residues. In DNA, the CDR3 is TGTGCCAGTAATAGCGGGAGGGCCAGGAATGAGCAGTTCTTC. Translation: CASNSGRARNEQFF.

This clonotype turned up a few times. This chain connects TRBV28 to TRBJ1-4; D is perhaps TRBD1 (6 bases). Germline V lookup: CDR1 MDHEN, CDR2 SYDVKM. Trimming took 6 bases from V and 7 from J, leaving 18 bases between them. The CDR3 extends over 15 amino acids. Here the CDR3 DNA reads TGTGCCAGCAGCTCGAGCCAGGGGACAAGTGAAAAACTGTTTTTT. Translation: CASSSSQGTSEKLFF.

This clonotype was counted only a few times. The chain recombines TRBV6-1 with TRBJ2-7, with 7 bases matching TRBD1. V shed 7 bases, J shed 5 bases, and the junction held 8 bases outside the gene matches. The CDR3 is made up of 13 amino acids. Germline CDR1 is MNHNS and CDR2 is SASEGT. For the CDR3, the DNA is TGTGCCAGCACCCCGACAGGGTCCCACGAGCAGTACTTC. Protein: CASTPTGSHEQYF.